These T cell receptor beta chains were read from a single sample in a study of neurological immune-mediated disorders. TCRdb independently ran MiXCR on the 5' RACE reads; one entry per CDR3 protein. The repertoire has approximately 87,000 distinct CDR3 sequences, approximately 14% of them found once; the top ten carry 6.5% to 8%. Sequences were obtained from PBMCs. The source is a woman in her forties or fifties in good health. Each CDR3 is given with its conserved first and last residue. The order of the fields is D gene, clone size, V gene, J gene, CDR3 protein, CDR3 DNA. D genes are given only for firm matches. The size field reads once, few, many or a size class.

D: NA; size: many; V: TRBV3-1; J: TRBJ2-5; CDR3: CASSPIGTLGTQYF; DNA: TGTGCCAGCAGCCCGATAGGGACACTTGGGACCCAGTACTTC
D: TRBD2; size: many; V: TRBV7-2; J: TRBJ2-3; CDR3: CASSLGLAGGLADTQYF; DNA: TGTGCCAGCAGCTTAGGACTAGCGGGGGGGCTGGCAGATACGCAGTATTTT
D: NA; size: many; V: TRBV9; J: TRBJ1-3; CDR3: CASSDVISGNTIYF; DNA: TGTGCCAGCAGCGACGTCATTTCTGGAAACACCATATATTTT
D: TRBD1; size: many; V: TRBV7-6; J: TRBJ1-6; CDR3: CASSLESGGKNSPLHF; DNA: TGTGCCAGCAGCTTAGAATCAGGGGGCAAAAATTCACCCCTCCACTTT
D: NA; size: many; V: TRBV12-3/TRBV12-4; J: TRBJ1-6; CDR3: CASNGDGNSPLHF; DNA: TGTGCCAGCAACGGGGACGGTAATTCACCCCTCCACTTT
D: TRBD1; size: many; V: TRBV5-1; J: TRBJ2-5; CDR3: CASSGTEGETQYF; DNA: TGCGCCAGCAGTGGGACAGAGGGAGAGACCCAGTACTTC
D: NA; size: many; V: TRBV5-1; J: TRBJ1-6; CDR3: CASSEEGYSPLHF; DNA: TGCGCCAGCAGCGAGGAAGGGTATTCACCCCTCCACTTT
D: TRBD1; size: many; V: TRBV5-1; J: TRBJ1-4; CDR3: CASSLTDREGEKLFF; DNA: TGCGCCAGCAGCTTGACCGACAGGGAAGGTGAAAAACTGTTTTTT
D: NA; size: many; V: TRBV29-1; J: TRBJ2-7; CDR3: CSGQGGYEQYF; DNA: TGCAGCGGACAGGGAGGCTACGAGCAGTACTTC
D: TRBD2; size: once; V: TRBV7-3; J: TRBJ2-2; CDR3: CASSPSGTNTGELFF; DNA: TGTGCCAGCAGCCCGAGCGGGACGAACACCGGGGAGCTGTTTTTT
D: NA; size: many; V: TRBV12-3/TRBV12-4; J: TRBJ2-7; CDR3: CASSHNGGNEQYF; DNA: TGTGCCAGCAGCCATAATGGAGGGAACGAGCAGTACTTC